This T cell receptor (beta chain) was retrieved from a study of neurological immune-mediated disorders. The CDR3 totals 13 residues. The V and J ends lost 5 bases and 7 bases respectively, with 14 bases between them. Germline-derived CDR1 and CDR2 are LNHDA and SQIVND (reference sequence). The cells used in sorted libraries, CD4+ or CD8+ T cells, numbered about a million. Synthesis of cDNA was carried out by template-switch 5'RACE. The reaction used 10-nucleotide random UMIs. MiXCR was run by TCRdb on the 5' RACE reads, yielding one entry per CDR3 protein. The data contain 20,000 to 25,000 distinct CDR3 sequences, around 6.2% of them singletons. This clonotype was counted ten times or more.

The origin of this receptor is a man between 18 and 29 years old in good health. The chain combines TRBV19 with TRBJ1-1; D ambiguous. Material for sequencing was CD8+ T cells from blood. In DNA, the CDR3 is TGTGCCAGTAGTCCCCGACTGGATTTTGAAGCTTTCTTT. Amino acids: CASSPRLDFEAFF.